This paragraph reports one T cell receptor (beta chain). This specimen comes from a study of CD8+ T cells in alopecia areata. Extracted from the samples, RNA was reverse transcribed into cDNA to serve as the sequencing template. Data came from immunoSEQ multiplex PCR; TCRdb stores just in-frame clones and leaves some out. This sample has more than 90,000 clones, with roughly 50% found just once. The sample's treatment: oral pan-JAK inhibitor, 5-10 mg twice daily. The clonotype comes from a human donor with alopecia areata. The source material was CD8+ T cells sorted from blood, sampled at week 4, from a patient treated with tofacitinib.

The CDR3 loop reads CAWSVLGDEAFF. DNA of the CDR3: TGTGCCTGGAGTGTACTAGGGGACGAAGCTTTCTTT. The rearrangement links TRBV30 to TRBJ1-1; D is perhaps TRBD1 (5 bases). V lost 0 bases to trimming and J lost 8 bases, with 10 bases between them. Germline CDR1 is GTSNPN and CDR2 is SVGIG (reference sequence). The length of the CDR3 is 12 residues.